This T cell receptor beta chain appears in the sequencing data of a study of blood T cell repertoires in COVID-19. Study at large: Nucleic acid was either cDNA or gDNA, and it came from T cells, B-cell-depleted T cells, or PBMCs.

In assigning cohorts, the study relied on participant-reported clinical history. In Cohort 3, a recovered donor had either two negative PCRs, clearance, or symptom resolution. Trimming cost V 0 bases and J 9 bases, with 6 bases left between them. Germline loops: CDR1 SGHNT, CDR2 YENEEA. CDR3 length: 12 amino acids. Per the original data handling: For nucleated cells, counts were estimated from reference gene primer amplification. Clones were read by immunoSEQ multiplex PCR, and TCRdb kept only the in-frame ones, dropping some. Clone size and V and J calls were adopted from that table, with D and trimming inferred from the DNA. The profile shows around 230,000 clones, 82% of them singletons.

The TCR originated in a man in his forties who had recovered from COVID-19. Sequencing used PBMCs or T cells enriched from blood (not recorded which). This chain joins TRBV11-3 and TRBJ2-1; D ambiguous. CDR3 DNA: TGTGCCAGCAGCTTAGATCGGGTTGAGCAGTTCTTC. This gives the protein CASSLDRVEQFF.